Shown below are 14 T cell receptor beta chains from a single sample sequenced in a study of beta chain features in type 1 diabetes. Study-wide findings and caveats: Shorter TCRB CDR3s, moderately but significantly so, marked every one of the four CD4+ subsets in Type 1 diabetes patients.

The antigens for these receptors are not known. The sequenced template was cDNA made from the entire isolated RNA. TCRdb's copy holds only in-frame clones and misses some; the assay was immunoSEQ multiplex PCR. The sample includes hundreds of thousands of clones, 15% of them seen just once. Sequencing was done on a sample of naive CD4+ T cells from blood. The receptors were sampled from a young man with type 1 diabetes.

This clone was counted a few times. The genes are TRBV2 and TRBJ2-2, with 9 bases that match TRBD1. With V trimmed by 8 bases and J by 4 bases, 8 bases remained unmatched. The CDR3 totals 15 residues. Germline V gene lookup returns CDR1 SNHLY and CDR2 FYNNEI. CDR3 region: CASLRDRATTGELFF. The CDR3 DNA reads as TGTGCCAGCCTCCGGGACAGGGCGACCACCGGGGAGCTGTTTTTT. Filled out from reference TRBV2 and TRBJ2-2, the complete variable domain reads EPEVTQTPSHQVTQMGQEVILRCVPISNHLYFYWYRQILGQKVEFLVSFYNNEISEKSEIFDDQFSVERPDGSNFTLKIRSTKLEDSAMYFCASLRDRATTGELFFGEGSRLTVL.

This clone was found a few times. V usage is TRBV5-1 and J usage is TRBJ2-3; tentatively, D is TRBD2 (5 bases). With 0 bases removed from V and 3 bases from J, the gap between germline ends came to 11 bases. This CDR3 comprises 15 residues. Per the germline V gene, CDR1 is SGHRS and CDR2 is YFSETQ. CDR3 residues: CASSLVGVSTDTQYF. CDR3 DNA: TGCGCCAGCAGCTTGGTCGGGGTCAGTACAGATACGCAGTATTTT.

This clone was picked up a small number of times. The CDR3, as DNA: TGTGCCAGCAGCCCGGGACAGTATTCCTCCTACGAGCAGTACTTC. Amino acids: CASSPGQYSSYEQYF. This chain links TRBV5-4 with TRBJ2-7, with 7 bases matching TRBD1. The CDR3 is made up of 15 amino acids. Germline V gene lookup returns CDR1 SGHNT and CDR2 YYREEE (reference sequence). The V and J ends lost 4 bases and 0 bases, in that order; junction bases with no gene match: 7. Combining the CDR3 with reference TRBV5-4 and TRBJ2-7 gives the whole variable domain ETGVTQSPTHLIKTRGQQVTLRCSSQSGHNTVSWYQQALGQGPQFIFQYYREEENGRGNFPPRFSGLQFPNYSSELNVNALELDDSALYLCASSPGQYSSYEQYFGPGTRLTVT.

Here the CDR3 reads CSVQRLAQYTDTQYF. The CDR3 region has the DNA TGCAGCGTTCAAAGACTAGCGCAGTACACAGATACGCAGTATTTT. J is TRBJ2-3 and V is TRBV29-1; 8 positions agree with TRBD2. CDR1 SQVTM and CDR2 ANQGSEA come from the germline V gene. V dropped 5 bases and J dropped 2; count of bases not matched to a gene: 9. The CDR3 runs to 15 residues.

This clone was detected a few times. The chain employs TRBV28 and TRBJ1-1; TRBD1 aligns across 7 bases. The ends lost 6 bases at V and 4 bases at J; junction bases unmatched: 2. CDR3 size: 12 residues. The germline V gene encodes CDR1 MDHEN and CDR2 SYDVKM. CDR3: CASSGTATEAFF. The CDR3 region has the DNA TGTGCCAGCAGCGGGACAGCCACTGAAGCTTTCTTT.

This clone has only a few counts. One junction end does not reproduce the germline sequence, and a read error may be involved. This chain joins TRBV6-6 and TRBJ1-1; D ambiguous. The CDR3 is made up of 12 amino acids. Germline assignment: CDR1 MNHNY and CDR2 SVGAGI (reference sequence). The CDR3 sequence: CASSYSNSEAFF. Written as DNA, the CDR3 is TGTGCCAGCAGTTACTCGAACAGTGAAGCTTTCTTT.

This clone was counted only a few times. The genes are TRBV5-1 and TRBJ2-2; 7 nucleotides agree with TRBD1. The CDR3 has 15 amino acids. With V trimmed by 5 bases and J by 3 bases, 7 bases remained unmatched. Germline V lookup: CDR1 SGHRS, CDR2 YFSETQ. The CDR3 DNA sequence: TGCGCCAGCAGTAGGAGACAGGGCGACACCGGGGAGCTGTTTTTT. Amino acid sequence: CASSRRQGDTGELFF.

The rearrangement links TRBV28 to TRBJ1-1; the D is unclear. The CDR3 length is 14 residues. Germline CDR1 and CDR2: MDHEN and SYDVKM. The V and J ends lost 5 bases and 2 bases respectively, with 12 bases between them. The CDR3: CASSGILYNTEAFF. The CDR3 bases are TGTGCCAGCAGTGGTATACTCTATAACACTGAAGCTTTCTTT.

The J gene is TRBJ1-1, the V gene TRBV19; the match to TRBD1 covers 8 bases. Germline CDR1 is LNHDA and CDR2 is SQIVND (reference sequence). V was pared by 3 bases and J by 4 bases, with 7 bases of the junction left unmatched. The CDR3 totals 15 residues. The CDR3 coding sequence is TGTGCCAGTAGTATCGCGTCGCAGGGGGCCACTGAAGCTTTCTTT. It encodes CASSIASQGATEAFF.

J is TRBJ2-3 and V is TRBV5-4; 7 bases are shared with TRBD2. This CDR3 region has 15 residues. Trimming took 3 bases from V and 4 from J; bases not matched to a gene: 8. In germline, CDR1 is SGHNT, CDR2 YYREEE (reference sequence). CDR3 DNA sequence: TGTGCCAGCAGCTCTCCTGGGGAGGGACCAGATACGCAGTATTTT. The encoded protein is CASSSPGEGPDTQYF.

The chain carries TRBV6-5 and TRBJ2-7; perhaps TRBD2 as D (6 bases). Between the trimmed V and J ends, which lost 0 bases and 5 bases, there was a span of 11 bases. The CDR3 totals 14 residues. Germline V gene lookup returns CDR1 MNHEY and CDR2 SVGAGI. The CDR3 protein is CASSYSGGVHEQYF. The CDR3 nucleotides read TGTGCCAGCAGTTACTCGGGCGGGGTCCACGAGCAGTACTTC.

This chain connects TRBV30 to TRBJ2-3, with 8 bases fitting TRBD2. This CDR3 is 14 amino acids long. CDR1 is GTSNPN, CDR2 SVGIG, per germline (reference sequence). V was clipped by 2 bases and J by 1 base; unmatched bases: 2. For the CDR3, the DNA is TGTGCCTGGAGTTCGGGGGGGGGCACAGATACGCAGTATTTT. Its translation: CAWSSGGGTDTQYF.

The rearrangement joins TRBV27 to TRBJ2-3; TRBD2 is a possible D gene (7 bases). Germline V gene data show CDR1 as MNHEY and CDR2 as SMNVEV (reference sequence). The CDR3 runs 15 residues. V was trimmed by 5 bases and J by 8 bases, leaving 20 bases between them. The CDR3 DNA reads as TGTGCCAGCAGTGTCCGCTCCTACAGGGAGGGTACGCAGTATTTT. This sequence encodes CASSVRSYREGTQYF.

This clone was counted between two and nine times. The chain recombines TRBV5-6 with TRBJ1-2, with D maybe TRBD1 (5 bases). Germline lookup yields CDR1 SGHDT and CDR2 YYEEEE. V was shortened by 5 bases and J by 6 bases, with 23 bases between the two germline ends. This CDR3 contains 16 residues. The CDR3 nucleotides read TGTGCCAGCAGACAAAGGATGGGGCAGGGTTTGGATGGCTACACCTTC. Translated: CASRQRMGQGLDGYTF.